This TCR beta chain appears in the sequencing data of a study of cytomegalovirus exposure and HLA in healthy donors. Study-level results: Later on, an analysis tied around 17,000 TCR beta sequences to HLA alleles at 0.05 false discovery rate. In a later analysis, the majority of CMV-associated beta chains seemingly showed HLA restriction. Later analysis reportedly placed an Asian-associated ancestry cluster below the roughly 680-donor mean in N-insertions. Relative to equally common others, HLA-associated TCR beta chains showed greater clonal expansion in a later analysis.

60 Vbeta and 13 Jbeta primers were used in PCR. Sequencing was performed with immunoSEQ multiplex PCR; in TCRdb, only in-frame clones are kept and a portion is missing. The table includes 130,000 or so clones, around 77% detected once. This clone appeared a few times. Antigen unknown. Germline CDR1 and CDR2: LGHNA and YSLEER. V gave up 0 bases and J gave up 3 bases; unmatched junction bases: 6. CDR3 length: 16 residues. The chain joins TRBV4-3 to TRBJ2-3, with 7 nucleotides matching TRBD2. Material for sequencing was PBMCs. The receptor comes from a man aged 30-40 years in good health and CMV-seronegative. The CDR3: CASSQDTAGRTDTQYF. The CDR3 bases are TGCGCCAGCAGCCAAGATACAGCGGGGCGGACAGATACGCAGTATTTT.